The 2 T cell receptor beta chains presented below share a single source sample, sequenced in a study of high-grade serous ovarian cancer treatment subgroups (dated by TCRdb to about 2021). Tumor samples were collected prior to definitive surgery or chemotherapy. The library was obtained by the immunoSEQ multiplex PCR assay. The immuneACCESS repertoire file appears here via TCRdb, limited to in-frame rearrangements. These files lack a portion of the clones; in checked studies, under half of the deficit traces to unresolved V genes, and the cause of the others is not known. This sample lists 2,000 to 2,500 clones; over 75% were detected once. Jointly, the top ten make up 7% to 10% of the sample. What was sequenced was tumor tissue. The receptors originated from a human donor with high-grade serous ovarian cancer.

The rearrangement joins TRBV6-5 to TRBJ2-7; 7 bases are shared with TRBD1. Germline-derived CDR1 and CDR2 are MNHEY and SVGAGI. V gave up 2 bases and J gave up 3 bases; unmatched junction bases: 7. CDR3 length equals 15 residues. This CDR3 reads CASSYQTGQYYEQYF. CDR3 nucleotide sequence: TGTGCCAGCAGTTACCAGACGGGACAGTACTACGAGCAGTACTTC.

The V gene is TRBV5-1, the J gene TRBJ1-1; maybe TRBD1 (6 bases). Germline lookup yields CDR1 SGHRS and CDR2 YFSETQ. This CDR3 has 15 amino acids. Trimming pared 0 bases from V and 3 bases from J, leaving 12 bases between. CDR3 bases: TGCGCCAGCAGCTTGGGGGCGGGGGCCTACACTGAAGCTTTCTTT. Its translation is CASSLGAGAYTEAFF. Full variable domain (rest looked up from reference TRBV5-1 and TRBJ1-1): KAGVTQTPRYLIKTRGQQVTLSCSPISGHRSVSWYQQTPGQGLQFLFEYFSETQRNKGNFPGRFSGRQFSNSRSEMNVSTLELGDSALYLCASSLGAGAYTEAFFGQGTRLTVV.